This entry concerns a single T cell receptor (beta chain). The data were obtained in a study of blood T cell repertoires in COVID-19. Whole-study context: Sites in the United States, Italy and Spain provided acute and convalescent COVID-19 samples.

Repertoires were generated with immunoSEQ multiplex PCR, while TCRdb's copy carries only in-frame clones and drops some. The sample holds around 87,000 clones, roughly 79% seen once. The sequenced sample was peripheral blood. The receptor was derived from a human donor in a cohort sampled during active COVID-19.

CDR3 DNA sequence: TGTGCCAGCAGCTCGCTAGCGGAGTTCAGGGAGACCCAGTACTTC. As protein: CASSSLAEFRETQYF. The chain is built from TRBV5-6 and TRBJ2-5; 7 nucleotides agree with TRBD2. The J segment lost 5 bases and the V segment lost 3 bases, leaving 10 bases of the junction unmatched. This CDR3 comprises 15 residues. Germline V gives CDR1 SGHDT, CDR2 YYEEEE.